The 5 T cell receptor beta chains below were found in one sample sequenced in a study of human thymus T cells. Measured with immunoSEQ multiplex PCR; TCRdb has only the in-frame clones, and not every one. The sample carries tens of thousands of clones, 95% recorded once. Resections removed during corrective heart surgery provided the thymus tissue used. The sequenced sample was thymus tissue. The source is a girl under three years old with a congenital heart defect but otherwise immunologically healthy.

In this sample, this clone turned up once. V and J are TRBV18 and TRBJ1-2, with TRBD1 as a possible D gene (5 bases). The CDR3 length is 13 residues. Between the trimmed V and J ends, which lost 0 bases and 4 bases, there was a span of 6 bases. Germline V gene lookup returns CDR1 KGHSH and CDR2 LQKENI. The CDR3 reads CASSPPGAYGYTF. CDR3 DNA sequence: TGTGCCAGCTCACCACCAGGGGCCTATGGCTACACCTTC. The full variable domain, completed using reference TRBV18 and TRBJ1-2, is NAGVMQNPRHLVRRRGQEARLRCSPMKGHSHVYWYRQLPEEGLKFMVYLQKENIIDESGMPKERFSAEFPKEGPSILRIQQVVRGDSAAYFCASSPPGAYGYTFGSGTRLTVV.

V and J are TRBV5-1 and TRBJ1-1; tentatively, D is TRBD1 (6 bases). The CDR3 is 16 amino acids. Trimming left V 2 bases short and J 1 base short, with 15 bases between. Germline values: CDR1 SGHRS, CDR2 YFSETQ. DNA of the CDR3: TGCGCCAGCAGCTTCTCTCCGGGACACGAGAACACTGAAGCTTTCTTT. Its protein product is CASSFSPGHENTEAFF.

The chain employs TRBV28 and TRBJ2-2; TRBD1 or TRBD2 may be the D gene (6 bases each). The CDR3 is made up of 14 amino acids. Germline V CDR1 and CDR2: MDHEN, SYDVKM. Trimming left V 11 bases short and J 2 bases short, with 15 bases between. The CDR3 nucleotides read TGTGCCGGGAAAGGGGGGAGAAACACCGGGGAGCTGTTTTTT. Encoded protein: CAGKGGRNTGELFF.

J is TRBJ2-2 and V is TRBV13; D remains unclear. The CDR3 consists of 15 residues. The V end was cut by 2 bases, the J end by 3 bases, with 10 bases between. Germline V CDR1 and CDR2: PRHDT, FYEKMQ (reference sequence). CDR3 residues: CASSLTDFHTGELFF. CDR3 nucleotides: TGTGCCAGCAGCTTAACGGATTTTCACACCGGGGAGCTGTTTTTT.

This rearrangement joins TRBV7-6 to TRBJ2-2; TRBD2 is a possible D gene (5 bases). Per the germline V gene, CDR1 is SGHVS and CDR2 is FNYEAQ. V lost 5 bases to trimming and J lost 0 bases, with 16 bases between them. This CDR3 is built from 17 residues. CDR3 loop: CASSPWVLASNTGELFF. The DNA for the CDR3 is TGTGCCAGCAGCCCCTGGGTGTTAGCGTCGAACACCGGGGAGCTGTTTTTT.